Presented here are 12 T cell receptor beta chains from one specimen sequenced in a study of T cell clonotyping in hematopoietic cell transplantation. Sequencing was performed with immunoSEQ multiplex PCR; in TCRdb, only in-frame clones are kept and a portion is missing. The sample has fewer than 5,000 clones, 95% to 96% seen once. Sequenced material: PBMCs, taken 100 days after allogeneic stem cell transplant. The receptor set was obtained from a male patient aged 40-50 years who had an allogeneic stem cell transplant from a related donor, so the T cells may come from the graft donor. Some clones in this sample may be carry-over from other donors' samples.

The genes are TRBV7-2 and TRBJ1-5, with D hard to call. V was cut by 5 bases and J by 3 bases, with 11 bases left in between. Looked up from germline, CDR1 is SGHTA and CDR2 is FQGNSA. The CDR3 contains 14 residues. The CDR3 bases are TGTGCCAGCAGCCTAAACAGCATCAATCAGCCCCAGCATTTT. Translated, it gives CASSLNSINQPQHF.

The chain recombines TRBV7-9 with TRBJ1-1, with TRBD1 as a possible D gene (5 bases). The CDR3 loop spans 14 amino acids. The ends were cut back, 1 base at V and 6 bases at J, with 12 bases in the middle. Germline assignment: CDR1 SEHNR and CDR2 FQNEAQ (reference sequence). The CDR3 DNA sequence: TGTGCCAGCAGCTTAGGTCTGGCGACAGCTGAAGCTTTCTTT. Its translation: CASSLGLATAEAFF.

This rearrangement joins TRBV4-1 to TRBJ1-1; weak D call: TRBD1 (5 bases). The CDR3 runs to 15 residues. The V end was cut by 1 base, the J end by 0 bases, with 9 bases between. Germline V gene data show CDR1 as MGHRA and CDR2 as YSYEKL. This CDR3 reads CASSQAWGMNTEAFF. Here the CDR3 DNA reads TGCGCCAGCAGCCAAGCCTGGGGCATGAACACTGAAGCTTTCTTT.

The rearrangement uses TRBV30 and TRBJ1-4, with a possible D match to TRBD1 (6 bases). The V end lost 4 bases, the J end lost 4 bases, and 10 bases lay between the germline ends. The length of the CDR3 is 13 residues. Germline V gene data show CDR1 as GTSNPN and CDR2 as SVGIG (reference sequence). The CDR3 reads CAWTTGFNEKLFF. CDR3 nucleotide sequence: TGTGCCTGGACAACAGGGTTTAATGAAAAACTGTTTTTT.

The gene calls are TRBV5-1 and TRBJ1-2; 7 bases match TRBD1. Germline V gene sequence: CDR1 SGHRS, CDR2 YFSETQ. The CDR3 covers 15 residues. J gave up 4 bases and V 4 bases, and 10 bases lay outside the gene matches. CDR3 loop: CASSLNFGQAYGYTF. CDR3 DNA: TGCGCCAGCAGCCTAAACTTTGGACAGGCCTATGGCTACACCTTC.

The gene calls are TRBV6-1 and TRBJ2-6; 9 nucleotides match TRBD1. This CDR3 comprises 15 residues. The V and J ends lost 7 bases and 4 bases, in that order; junction bases with no gene match: 5. The germline V gene encodes CDR1 MNHNS and CDR2 SASEGT. CDR3 sequence: CASIRDRAGANVLTF. DNA of the CDR3: TGTGCCAGCATTAGGGACAGGGCCGGGGCCAACGTCCTGACTTTC.

The rearrangement links TRBV9 to TRBJ2-7; D possibly matches TRBD1 or TRBD2 (5 bases each). The CDR3 has 13 residues. Germline lookup yields CDR1 SGDLS and CDR2 YYNGEE. Between the trimmed V and J ends, which lost 4 bases and 3 bases, there was a span of 11 bases. The CDR3 region has the DNA TGTGCCAGCAGCTCGGGACCACGCTACGAGCAGTACTTC. Protein sequence: CASSSGPRYEQYF. Using reference TRBV9 and TRBJ2-7 for the parts outside the CDR3, the full variable domain is DSGVTQTPKHLITATGQRVTLRCSPRSGDLSVYWYQQSLDQGLQFLIQYYNGEERAKGNILERFSAQQFPDLHSELNLSSLELGDSALYFCASSSGPRYEQYFGPGTRLTVT.

J is TRBJ2-7 and V is TRBV7-3; no definite D call. The CDR3 is made up of 13 amino acids. V dropped 2 bases and J dropped 1 base, with 6 bases sitting between them. In germline, CDR1 is SGHTA, CDR2 FQGTGA. The CDR3, as DNA: TGTGCCAGCAGCTTACGGCGTTCCTACGAGCAGTACTTC. Translated, it gives CASSLRRSYEQYF. Based on the CDR3 plus reference TRBV7-3 and TRBJ2-7, the full variable domain is GAGVSQTPSNKVTEKGKYVELRCDPISGHTALYWYRQSLGQGPEFLIYFQGTGAADDSGLPNDRFFAVRPEGSVSTLKIQRTERGDSAVYLCASSLRRSYEQYFGPGTRLTVT.

This chain links TRBV6-5 with TRBJ1-5; possible D gene TRBD1, 5 bases. The CDR3 spans 15 residues. The germline V gene has CDR1 MNHEY and CDR2 SVGAGI. The V and J ends lost 4 bases and 4 bases respectively, with 14 bases between them. The CDR3 nucleotides read TGTGCCAGCAGTTGGGGAAAGGGGCCGAATCAGCCCCAGCATTTT. It is translated as CASSWGKGPNQPQHF.

The chain combines TRBV19 with TRBJ2-5; no clear D gene. This CDR3 is built from 13 residues. Germline V CDR1 and CDR2: LNHDA, SQIVND (reference sequence). V was trimmed by 6 bases and J by 4 bases, leaving 12 bases between them. The CDR3 sequence is CASRVPGSETQYF. For the CDR3, the DNA is TGTGCCAGTAGGGTACCGGGTTCAGAGACCCAGTACTTC.

J is TRBJ1-2 and V is TRBV4-1, with D unclear. Looked up from germline, CDR1 is MGHRA and CDR2 is YSYEKL. The CDR3 sequence is 16 residues long. V was clipped by 1 base and J by 0 bases, with 12 bases between them. The DNA for the CDR3 is TGCGCCAGCAGCCAAGTGGGAGGGTTAGCTAACTATGGCTACACCTTC. Amino acids: CASSQVGGLANYGYTF.

The chain couples TRBV28 to TRBJ2-7, with unresolved D. This CDR3 has 13 amino acids. Germline assignment: CDR1 MDHEN and CDR2 SYDVKM. Trimming removed 8 bases from V and 3 bases from J, with 14 bases in between. The CDR3 DNA reads TGTGCCAGCCGCCGGGCCCCACTCTACGAGCAGTACTTC. It codes for CASRRAPLYEQYF.